This is a list of T cell receptor beta chains from one sample in a study of blood T cell repertoires in COVID-19. Sequencing used immunoSEQ multiplex PCR; TCRdb keeps in-frame clones, though not all of them. The table lists about 46,000 clones, around 80% of them singletons. The sequenced material came from peripheral blood. All receptors come from a woman older than 75 with acute or convalescent COVID-19. Each CDR3 is given with its conserved first and last residue. D genes are given only for firm matches.

>TRBV2|TRBJ1-5|NA
TGTGCCAGCAGTGCGTCGGGGGTGTTTCAGCCCCAGCATTTT
CASSASGVFQPQHF
>TRBV7-8|TRBJ1-3|NA
TGTGCCAGCAGCCCCCGCCGGGTTGGTGGAAACACCATATATTTT
CASSPRRVGGNTIYF
>TRBV7-3|TRBJ2-5|TRBD2
TGTGCCAGCAGCTTAAGGCCTAGCGGGGGACAAGAGACCCAGTACTTC
CASSLRPSGGQETQYF
>TRBV19|TRBJ2-5|NA
TGTGCCAGTAGCACCCGGAGAGGAAAAGAGACCCAGTACTTC
CASSTRRGKETQYF
>TRBV5-1|TRBJ2-5|TRBD2
TGCGCCAGCAGCTTGTTTCCAGCGGGGGGTACGGAGACCCAGTACTTC
CASSLFPAGGTETQYF
>TRBV9|TRBJ1-4|NA
TGTGCCAGCAGCGTACAACAGGGCAAAGCAGCAACTAATGAAAAACTGTTTTTT
CASSVQQGKAATNEKLFF
>TRBV4-2|TRBJ1-2|NA
TGTGCCAGCAGCCAAGGGGCACAGACGAGCTATGGCTACACCTTC
CASSQGAQTSYGYTF
>TRBV19|TRBJ2-4|TRBD1
TGTGCCAGTAGTACGACAGGGTTTGCCAAAAACATTCAGTACTTC
CASSTTGFAKNIQYF
>TRBV6-5|TRBJ2-7|NA
TGTGCCAGCAGTTACTCGTATACAGCCTACGAGCAGTACTTC
CASSYSYTAYEQYF
>TRBV6-6|TRBJ1-2|TRBD1
TGTGCCAGCAGTTACGAGGCAGGGGGGTATGGCTACACCTTC
CASSYEAGGYGYTF
>TRBV7-7|TRBJ2-2|NA
TGTGCTAGCAGCTTAGCCGGGAACACCGGGGAGCTGTTTTTT
CASSLAGNTGELFF